This T cell receptor beta chain emerged from a study of shared clonotypes between healthy human individuals. Trimming removed 4 bases from V and 6 bases from J; junction bases left unmatched: 8. CDR1 and CDR2 from the germline V gene are SGHNT and YYREEE (reference sequence). The CDR3 has 15 amino acids. Whole-study findings and limits: Naive subsets generally had larger estimated richness than memory subsets. In contrast to clonotypes shared by all four donors, non-shared clonotypes had lower generation probabilities.

A split of CD4+ cells into CD45RA+ naive and CD45RA-negative memory subsets was performed. Clones were read by immunoSEQ multiplex PCR, and TCRdb kept only the in-frame ones, dropping some. This sample has around 2.1 million clones, with more than 90% found just once. Turning to this clone: As yet, its antigen is unknown.

The clonotype originates from a man younger than 35 in good health. Sequencing used naive CD4+ T cells sorted from blood. This sample's subset: CD45RA+ positively selected. The chain recombines TRBV5-4 with TRBJ2-1; 9 bases align to TRBD2. The CDR3 nucleotides read TGTGCCAGCAGCCGCCCGGGACTAGCCCGCAATGAGCAGTTCTTC. It codes for CASSRPGLARNEQFF.